These 21 T cell receptor beta chains originate from one sample sequenced in a study of blood T cell repertoires in COVID-19. Using immunoSEQ multiplex PCR, the repertoire was profiled, and TCRdb retains in-frame clones only, with some absent. The sample carries approximately 98,000 clones, about 80% recorded once. The sample taken for sequencing was peripheral blood. The receptors originated from a man aged 55 to 70 with acute or convalescent COVID-19.

This clone is a singleton in its sample. V is TRBV6-1 and J is TRBJ1-3; D unresolved. CDR1 is MNHNS, CDR2 SASEGT, per germline. V lost 2 bases, J lost 5 bases, and 4 bases lay in between. The CDR3 sequence is 12 residues long. The CDR3 DNA reads TGTGCCAGCAGTGAAATAAGAAACACCATATATTTT. Its translation is CASSEIRNTIYF.

The chain links TRBV5-8 to TRBJ1-1; D unclear. Trimming pared 2 bases from V and 1 base from J, leaving 6 bases between. Germline-derived CDR1 and CDR2 are SGHTS and YDEGEE. The CDR3 loop spans 13 amino acids. This CDR3 reads CASSFYRNTEAFF. Here the CDR3 DNA reads TGTGCCAGCAGCTTCTACAGGAACACTGAAGCTTTCTTT.

V and J are TRBV18 and TRBJ2-7; unclear D gene. CDR3 length: 13 residues. V was trimmed by 6 bases and J by 0 bases, leaving 9 bases between them. The V gene's germline CDR1 is KGHSH and CDR2 LQKENI. The CDR3 protein is CASSHSSSYEQYV. The CDR3 nucleotides read TGTGCCAGCTCCCATTCATCCTCCTACGAGCAGTACGTC.

This clone was detected only a few times. The V and J genes are TRBV7-8 and TRBJ1-4; D is possibly TRBD1 (6 bases). Looked up from germline, CDR1 is SGHVS and CDR2 is FQNEAQ. The CDR3 contains 14 residues. Trimming left V 5 bases short and J 7 bases short, with 14 bases between. The CDR3 here is CASSLTGFGEKLFF. DNA of the CDR3: TGTGCCAGCAGCCTCACAGGGTTCGGTGAAAAACTGTTTTTT.

The J gene is TRBJ1-1, the V gene TRBV9; 10 nucleotides align to TRBD1. This CDR3 region has 15 residues. The ends lost 4 bases at V and 3 bases at J; junction bases unmatched: 6. Germline CDR1 reads SGDLS; CDR2 reads YYNGEE. The CDR3 here is CASSRDRGVYTEAFF. DNA for the CDR3: TGTGCCAGCAGCCGGGACAGGGGAGTCTACACTGAAGCTTTCTTT.

The chain uses TRBV5-1 and TRBJ2-1; 13 nucleotides match TRBD2. With V trimmed by 4 bases and J by 5 bases, 6 bases remained unmatched. This CDR3 is 16 amino acids long. Per germline, CDR1 SGHRS and CDR2 YFSETQ. The CDR3 coding sequence is TGCGCCAGCAGCCGGCGACTAGCGGGAGGTAACAATGAGCAGTTCTTC. Translated: CASSRRLAGGNNEQFF.

J is TRBJ2-7 and V is TRBV18; weak D call: TRBD1 (6 bases). From germline, CDR1 is KGHSH and CDR2 LQKENI. V shed 5 bases and J shed 7 bases, with 15 bases lying between them. The CDR3 consists of 13 residues. CDR3 in amino acids: CASSAKQGGEQYF. CDR3 in DNA: TGTGCCAGCTCAGCGAAACAGGGCGGAGAGCAGTACTTC.

The V gene is TRBV5-1, the J gene TRBJ2-2; D not resolved. Per the germline V gene, CDR1 is SGHRS and CDR2 is YFSETQ. Trimming removed 7 bases from V and 2 bases from J, with 12 bases in between. The CDR3 length is 14 residues. The chain's CDR3 is CASSDTENTGELFF. The CDR3 DNA sequence: TGCGCCAGCTCAGACACCGAAAACACCGGGGAGCTGTTTTTT.

This chain connects TRBV5-1 to TRBJ2-3; 9 bases align to TRBD2. The germline V gene encodes CDR1 SGHRS and CDR2 YFSETQ. J gave up 2 bases and V 3 bases, and 10 bases lay outside the gene matches. This CDR3 is built from 17 residues. The CDR3 DNA reads TGCGCCAGCAGCTCCTTGGGTAGCGGGGGACCCACAGATACGCAGTATTTT. Its protein is CASSSLGSGGPTDTQYF.

The V call is TRBV28, the J call TRBJ2-1, with 13 bases identical to TRBD2. V was pared by 6 bases and J by 6 bases, with 5 bases of the junction left unmatched. The CDR3 totals 15 residues. CDR1 MDHEN and CDR2 SYDVKM come from the germline V gene. The CDR3 DNA is TGTGCCAGCAGCTGGGGACTAGCGGGAAGCAATGAGCAGTTCTTC. Its protein product is CASSWGLAGSNEQFF.

The rearrangement uses TRBV7-9 and TRBJ2-1; 13 bases agree with TRBD2. V lost 6 bases and J lost 8; bases outside the gene matches: 10. The CDR3 totals 16 residues. Germline CDR1 SEHNR, CDR2 FQNEAQ (reference sequence). CDR3 sequence: CASRRLGLAGVDEQFF. CDR3 nucleotides: TGTGCCAGCAGACGACTCGGACTAGCGGGAGTTGATGAGCAGTTCTTC.

This rearrangement joins TRBV5-5 to TRBJ1-5; 7 bases agree with TRBD1. The germline V gene encodes CDR1 SGHKS and CDR2 YYEKEE (reference sequence). The CDR3 spans 15 residues. V trimming: 7 bases; J trimming: 0 bases; junction bases outside the gene matches: 7. The CDR3 here is CASHKGASSNQPQHF. The CDR3 DNA sequence: TGTGCCAGCCACAAGGGGGCCAGTAGCAATCAGCCCCAGCATTTT. The complete variable domain, with remaining parts taken from reference TRBV5-5 and TRBJ1-5, reads DAGVTQSPTHLIKTRGQQVTLRCSPISGHKSVSWYQQVLGQGPQFIFQYYEKEERGRGNFPDRFSARQFPNYSSELNVNALLLGDSALYLCASHKGASSNQPQHFGDGTRLSIL.

V gene TRBV5-1 combines with J gene TRBJ1-3; TRBD1 matches at 7 bases. Germline V lookup: CDR1 SGHRS, CDR2 YFSETQ. V trimming: 4 bases; J trimming: 0 bases; junction bases outside the gene matches: 4. The CDR3 is 15 residues long. The CDR3 coding sequence is TGCGCCAGCAGCCCGGGACAGCCCTCTGGAAACACCATATATTTT. Translating gives CASSPGQPSGNTIYF.

This chain joins TRBV3-1 (or the pseudogene TRBV3-2) and TRBJ1-1, with 11 bases lining up with TRBD1. This CDR3 has 15 amino acids. Trimming took 4 bases from V and 7 from J; bases not matched to a gene: 8. Germline V gives CDR1 LGHDT, CDR2 YNNKEL (reference sequence). The CDR3 DNA reads as TGTGCCAGCAGCCTCGCCGGGACAGGGGGGCGTGAAGCTTTCTTT. Protein: CASSLAGTGGREAFF.

V and J are TRBV6-2 or TRBV6-3 and TRBJ1-2; a possible D gene is TRBD1 (5 bases). The V gene lost 4 bases and the J gene lost 7 bases, with 10 bases spanning the gap. The length of the CDR3 is 12 residues. In germline, CDR1 is MNHEY, CDR2 SVGEGT. The CDR3 reads CASSSARAGYTF. The DNA of the CDR3 is TGTGCCAGCAGTTCCGCCAGGGCTGGCTACACCTTC.

The table lists this clone with a count of one. The chain recombines TRBV3-1 (or the pseudogene TRBV3-2) with TRBJ2-5, with D maybe TRBD1 (5 bases). The length of the CDR3 is 14 residues. CDR1 and CDR2 from the germline V gene are LGHDT and YNNKEL (reference sequence). V lost 0 bases, J lost 4 bases, and 9 bases lay in between. The CDR3 spells CASSQEDNPETQYF. CDR3 DNA: TGTGCCAGCAGCCAAGAGGACAACCCAGAGACCCAGTACTTC.

The chain recombines TRBV28 with TRBJ2-7; D might be TRBD1 (6 bases). The ends were cut back, 8 bases at V and 2 bases at J, with 13 bases in the middle. The CDR3 consists of 13 residues. The germline CDR1 and CDR2 sequences are MDHEN and SYDVKM. CDR3 in amino acids: CASLRQDPYEQYV. CDR3 nucleotides: TGTGCCAGCCTTAGACAGGATCCCTACGAGCAGTACGTC.

The V and J genes are TRBV2 and TRBJ1-4; unclear D gene. CDR3 length: 10 residues. The germline V gene encodes CDR1 SNHLY and CDR2 FYNNEI. V gave up 4 bases and J gave up 10 bases, with 4 bases separating them. The CDR3 here is CASSGRKLFF. In DNA, the CDR3 is TGTGCCAGCAGTGGTCGAAAACTGTTTTTT.

This chain joins TRBV5-1 and TRBJ2-7, with a weak D call TRBD1 (5 bases). Germline V gives CDR1 SGHRS, CDR2 YFSETQ. This CDR3 comprises 14 residues. Trimming pared 1 base from V and 4 bases from J, leaving 12 bases between. In nucleotides, the CDR3 is TGCGCCAGCAGCTTGTTAACAGGCACATACGAGCAGTACTTC. The encoded protein is CASSLLTGTYEQYF.

The chain combines TRBV10-3 with TRBJ1-3; TRBD1 matches at 8 bases. Germline values: CDR1 ENHRY, CDR2 SYGVKD. J gave up 2 bases and V 4 bases, and 4 bases lay outside the gene matches. The length of the CDR3 is 15 residues. In DNA form, the CDR3 reads TGTGCCATCAGTGCCGGGACAGGCACTGGAAACACCATATATTTT. Amino acid sequence: CAISAGTGTGNTIYF.

The V gene is TRBV3-1 (or the pseudogene TRBV3-2), the J gene TRBJ1-2; perhaps TRBD1 as D (6 bases). V lost 5 bases and J 6 bases, leaving 13 bases between the germline ends. The germline CDR1 and CDR2 sequences are LGHDT and YNNKEL (reference sequence). The length of the CDR3 is 13 residues. As DNA, the CDR3 is TGTGCCAGCAGCTCCAGGGGAGGGGATGGCTACACCTTC. Encoded protein: CASSSRGGDGYTF.